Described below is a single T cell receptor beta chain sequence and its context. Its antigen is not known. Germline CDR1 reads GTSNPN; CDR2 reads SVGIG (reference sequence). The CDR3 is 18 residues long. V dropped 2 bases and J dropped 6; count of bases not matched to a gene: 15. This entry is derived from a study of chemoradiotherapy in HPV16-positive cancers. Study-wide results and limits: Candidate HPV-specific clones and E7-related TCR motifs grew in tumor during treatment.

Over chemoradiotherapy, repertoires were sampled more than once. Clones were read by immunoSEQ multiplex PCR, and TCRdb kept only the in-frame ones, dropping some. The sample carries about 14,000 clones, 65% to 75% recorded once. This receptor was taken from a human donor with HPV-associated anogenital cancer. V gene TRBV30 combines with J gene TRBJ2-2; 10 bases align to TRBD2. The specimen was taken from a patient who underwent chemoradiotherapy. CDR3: CAWSPFFLAGEVSGELFF. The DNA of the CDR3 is TGTGCCTGGAGTCCTTTCTTTCTAGCGGGAGAGGTGTCCGGGGAGCTGTTTTTT.